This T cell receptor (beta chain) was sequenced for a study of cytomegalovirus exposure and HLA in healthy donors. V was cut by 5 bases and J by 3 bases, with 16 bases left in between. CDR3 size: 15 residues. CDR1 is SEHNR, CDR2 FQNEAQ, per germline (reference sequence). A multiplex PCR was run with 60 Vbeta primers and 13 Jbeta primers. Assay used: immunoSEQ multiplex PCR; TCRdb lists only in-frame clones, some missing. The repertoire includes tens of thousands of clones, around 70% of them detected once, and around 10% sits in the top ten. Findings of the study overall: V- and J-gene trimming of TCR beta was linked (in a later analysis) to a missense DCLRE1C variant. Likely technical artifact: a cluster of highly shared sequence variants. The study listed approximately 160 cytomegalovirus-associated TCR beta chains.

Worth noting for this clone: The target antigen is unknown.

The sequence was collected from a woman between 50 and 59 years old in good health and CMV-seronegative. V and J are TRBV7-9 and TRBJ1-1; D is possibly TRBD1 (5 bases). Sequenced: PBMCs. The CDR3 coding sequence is TGTGCCAGCAGCCTGCGGACTTGGGGGGACACTGAAGCTTTCTTT. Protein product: CASSLRTWGDTEAFF.